Listed below are T cell receptor beta chains from one sample, sequenced in a study of T-cell reconstitution after alpha-beta-depleted transplantation in children. TCRdb redid the calling of the PCR reads with MiXCR, one entry per CDR3 protein. The sample has tens of thousands of distinct CDR3 sequences; roughly 4.9% are singletons. This specimen consisted of PBMCs, mostly from graft donor cells, obtained 180 days after TCRalphabeta/CD19-depleted stem cell transplant. The source is a boy under two years old who had a stem cell transplant for acute myeloid leukemia, so the T cells may come from the graft donor. CDR3s include the opening cysteine and the closing phenylalanine or tryptophan. D genes are given only for firm matches. Size is stated for part of the rows, as once, few or many counts, or as a class when the clone is expanded.

J gene | D gene | V gene | clone size | CDR3 DNA | CDR3 protein
TRBJ2-5 | - | TRBV30 | many | TGTGCCTGGAGCCTCTCGGAGACCCAGTACTTC | CAWSLSETQYF
TRBJ2-3 | - | TRBV7-6 | many | TGTGCCAGCAGCTTAGCGCGAGGGGCCGTCACAGATACGCAGTATTTT | CASSLARGAVTDTQYF
TRBJ2-4 | - | TRBV4-1 | many | TGCGCCAGCAGCCAAAGAGGCAGGGGGGAAAACATTCAGTACTTC | CASSQRGRGENIQYF
TRBJ2-2 | - | TRBV6-5 | many | TGTGCCAGCAGTTACCTTGCGGGGTTGAACACCGGGGAGCTGTTTTTT | CASSYLAGLNTGELFF
TRBJ2-1 | TRBD2 | TRBV4-2 | many | TGTGCCAGCAGCCAAGATAAGCGGGGGGGGTACAATGAGCAGTTCTTC | CASSQDKRGGYNEQFF
TRBJ2-1 | TRBD2 | TRBV18 | - | TGTGCCAGCTCACCCGGACTAGCTCCGGACAATGAGCAGTTCTTC | CASSPGLAPDNEQFF
TRBJ1-3 | - | TRBV12-3/TRBV12-4 | many | TGTGCCAGCAGTTTAGGCTCGAGCTCTGGAAACACCATATATTTT | CASSLGSSSGNTIYF
TRBJ1-2 | - | TRBV6-2/TRBV6-3 | many | TGTGCCAGCAGTGGACAGACCGCTAACTATGGCTACACCTTC | CASSGQTANYGYTF
TRBJ2-6 | - | TRBV6-2/TRBV6-3 | many | TGTGCCAGCTCCCCGGGTATCTCTGGGGCCAACGTCCTGACTTTC | CASSPGISGANVLTF
TRBJ2-4 | - | TRBV29-1 | many | TGCAGCGTCCAGGGAAGCATTCAGTACTTC | CSVQGSIQYF
TRBJ1-5 | - | TRBV5-1 | many | TGCGCCAGCAGCTTGGTCGGAGGGACCAGCAATCAGCCCCAGCATTTT | CASSLVGGTSNQPQHF
TRBJ2-5 | - | TRBV5-6 | once | TGTGCCATCAGCCCCGGGGGCGGCAAAGAGACCCAGTACTTC | CAISPGGGKETQYF
TRBJ1-4 | TRBD1 | TRBV10-3 | many | TGTGCCATCAGTGATACGGGACAGGGGCTTGGAAAACTGTTTTTT | CAISDTGQGLGKLFF
TRBJ1-1 | - | TRBV20-1 | many | TGCAGTGCTAGGAAAACAGGGCTGAACACTGAAGCTTTCTTT | CSARKTGLNTEAFF
TRBJ2-7 | - | TRBV12-3/TRBV12-4 | many | TGTGCCAGCAGTTTAGGAGGCCAAAACTACGAGCAGTACTTC | CASSLGGQNYEQYF
TRBJ2-5 | TRBD2 | TRBV3-1 | many | TGTGCCAGCAGCTGGGGCCTAGCGGAACGAGAGACCCAGTACTTC | CASSWGLAERETQYF
TRBJ2-7 | - | TRBV12-5 | many | TGTGCTAGTGGCCCGGGTAGCCGTTTCTACGAGCAGTACTTC | CASGPGSRFYEQYF